The sequence of this TCR beta chain was determined in a study of blood T cell repertoires in COVID-19. Overall study context: The analysed material was cDNA or gDNA that came from T cells, B-cell-depleted T cells, or PBMCs.

V shed 5 bases and J 0 bases; nucleotides not matched to a gene: 4. The germline V gene encodes CDR1 MNHEY and CDR2 SVGEGT. The CDR3 consists of 15 residues. Enrolled during active infection, Seattle patients were then followed longitudinally. In the original processing: Amplification from reference gene primers served as the basis for estimated nucleated cell counts. Here immunoSEQ multiplex PCR was the method, and the copy in TCRdb shows in-frame clones only, minus some. D and trimming were read from the DNA, whereas the V and J calls and clone size are those reported in that table. The sample comprises about 240,000 clones, about four fifths of which are singletons, and approximately 7.5% rests with the top ten.

The receptor was isolated from a woman aged 80 or over with COVID-19, enrolled during active disease. The V and J genes are TRBV6-2 or TRBV6-3 and TRBJ1-5; TRBD1 matches at 7 bases. Sample: peripheral blood. The CDR3 DNA is TGTGCCAGCAGTCTACAGGGGTCTAGCAATCAGCCCCAGCATTTT. It specifies CASSLQGSSNQPQHF.